This T cell receptor beta chain was profiled in a study of T cell changes during pregnancy in multiple sclerosis. Profiled with immunoSEQ multiplex PCR; TCRdb holds only in-frame clones, not every one. The sample lists about 36,000 clones; 75% to 90% were seen once. This CDR3 is built from 12 residues. The trim removed 8 bases at V and 4 bases at J, leaving 5 bases unmatched. Looked up from germline, CDR1 is SEHNR and CDR2 is FQNEAQ (reference sequence). This material consisted of CD8+ T cells from peripheral blood mononuclear cells, taken in the third trimester of pregnancy. The sequence came from a female donor with multiple sclerosis, enrolled in a pregnancy study. The V call is TRBV7-9, the J call TRBJ2-7; TRBD2 matches 7 bases. CDR3 sequence: CASRGEGYEQYF. In nucleotides, the CDR3 is TGTGCCAGCCGAGGGGAGGGTTACGAGCAGTACTTC.